This T cell receptor beta chain was recovered during a study of tumor-infiltrating lymphocytes in primary liver carcinoma. Background on the study: Per sample, productive TCRbeta reads numbered roughly 3.65 to 7.13 million, similar across tissue types. The study's findings and limits: Tumor-adjacent and tumor-blood pairs overlapped less than tumor region pairs did. Present in all five tumor regions were only about 7.5-24% of the top clones.

V lost 5 bases to trimming and J lost 8 bases, with 16 bases between them. CDR1 and CDR2 (germline): MNHEY, SVGAGI. This CDR3 has 14 residues. Starting material for RNA and DNA co-extraction consisted of about 17-34 mg of unsorted bulk tissue. Treatment-naive at the time, the patients had chronic HBV infection. TCR beta cDNA came from around 500 ng total RNA, primed with a constant-region primer. It was through three nested multiplex PCR rounds of slightly modified ARM-PCR that TCR beta libraries arose. The first two PCR rounds, approximately 10 cycles each, used TRBV1-TRBV30 forward primers and a C-beta reverse primer. TCRdb re-called the multiplex PCR reads with MiXCR, one entry per CDR3 protein. There are around 32,000 distinct CDR3 sequences in the sample; approximately 80% occur only once, and under 40% lies in the top ten. To note about this clonotype: The antigen is unknown.

The sample was liver tumor tissue from sampling region 5. Subset noted: tumor region T5, tumor centre. This sequence joins TRBV6-5 and TRBJ2-1, with unresolved D. The sequence was collected from a man aged 40-50 years with primary liver carcinoma and hepatitis B virus infection. The CDR3 spells CASSGRVSWHEQFF. Written as DNA, the CDR3 is TGTGCCAGCAGTGGTAGGGTGAGCTGGCATGAGCAGTTCTTC.